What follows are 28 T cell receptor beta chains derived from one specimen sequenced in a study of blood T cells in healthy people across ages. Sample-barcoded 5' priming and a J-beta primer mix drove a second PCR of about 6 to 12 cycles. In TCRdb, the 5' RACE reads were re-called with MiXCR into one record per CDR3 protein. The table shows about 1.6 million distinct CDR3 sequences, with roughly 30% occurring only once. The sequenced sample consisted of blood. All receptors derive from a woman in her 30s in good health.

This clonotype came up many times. The CDR3 nucleotides read TGTGCCAGCAGCTTAATCTTGGGGTACGAGCAGTACTTC. Translation gives CASSLILGYEQYF. V and J are TRBV7-2 and TRBJ2-7; D not certain. V was trimmed by 2 bases and J by 4 bases, leaving 9 bases between them. The CDR3 is made up of 13 amino acids. The germline gives CDR1 SGHTA, CDR2 FQGNSA.

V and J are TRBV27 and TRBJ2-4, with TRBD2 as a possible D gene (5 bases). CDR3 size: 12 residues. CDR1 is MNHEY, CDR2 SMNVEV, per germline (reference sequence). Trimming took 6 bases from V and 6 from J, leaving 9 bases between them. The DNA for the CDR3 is TGTGCCAGCAGAGAGGGTGGAAACATTCAGTACTTC. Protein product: CASREGGNIQYF.

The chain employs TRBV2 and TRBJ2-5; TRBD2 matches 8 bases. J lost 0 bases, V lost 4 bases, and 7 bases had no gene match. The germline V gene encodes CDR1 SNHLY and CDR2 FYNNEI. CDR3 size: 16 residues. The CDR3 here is CASSVGLGPYQETQYF. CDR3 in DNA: TGTGCCAGCAGTGTGGGACTAGGCCCCTACCAAGAGACCCAGTACTTC.

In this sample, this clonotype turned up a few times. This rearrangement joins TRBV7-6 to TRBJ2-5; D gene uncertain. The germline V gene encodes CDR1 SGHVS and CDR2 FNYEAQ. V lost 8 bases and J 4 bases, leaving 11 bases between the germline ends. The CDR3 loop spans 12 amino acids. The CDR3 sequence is CASCLPGETQYF. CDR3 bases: TGTGCCAGCTGCCTCCCAGGAGAGACCCAGTACTTC.

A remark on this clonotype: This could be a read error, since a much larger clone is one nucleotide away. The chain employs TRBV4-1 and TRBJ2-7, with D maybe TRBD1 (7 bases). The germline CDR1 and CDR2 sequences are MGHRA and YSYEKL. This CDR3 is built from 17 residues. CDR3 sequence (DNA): TGCGTCAGCAGCCCCTGGAGACAGGGAGTAGCGGTGTTGTGGCAGTACTTC. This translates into CVSSPWRQGVAVLWQYF.

CDR3 DNA: TGCAGTGCTATTGGACTGGGGAACACCGGGGAGCTGTTTTTT. Translated, it gives CSAIGLGNTGELFF. V usage is TRBV20-1 and J usage is TRBJ2-2, with D tentatively TRBD2 (5 bases). Germline lookup yields CDR1 DFQATT and CDR2 SNEGSKA (reference sequence). V was trimmed by 4 bases and J by 1 base, leaving 10 bases between them. There are 14 residues in the CDR3.

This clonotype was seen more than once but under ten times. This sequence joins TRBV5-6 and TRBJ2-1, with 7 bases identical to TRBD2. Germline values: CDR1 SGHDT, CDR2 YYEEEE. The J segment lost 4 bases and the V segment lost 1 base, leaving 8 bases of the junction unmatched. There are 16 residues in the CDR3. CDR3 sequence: CASSLNGGGPYNEQFF. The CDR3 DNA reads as TGTGCCAGCAGCTTGAATGGGGGAGGGCCTTACAATGAGCAGTTCTTC.

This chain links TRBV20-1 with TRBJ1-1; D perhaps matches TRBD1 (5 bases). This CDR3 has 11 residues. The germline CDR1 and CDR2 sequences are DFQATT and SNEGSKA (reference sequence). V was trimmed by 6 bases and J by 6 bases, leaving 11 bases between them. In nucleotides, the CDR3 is TGCAGTGCCACGCGGGACTCTGAAGCTTTCTTT. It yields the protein CSATRDSEAFF.

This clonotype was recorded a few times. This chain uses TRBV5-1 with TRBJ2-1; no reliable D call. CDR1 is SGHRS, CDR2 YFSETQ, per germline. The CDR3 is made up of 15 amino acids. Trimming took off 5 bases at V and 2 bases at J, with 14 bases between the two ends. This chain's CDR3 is CASRGTWNAYNEQFF. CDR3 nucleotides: TGCGCCAGCAGGGGTACTTGGAACGCCTACAATGAGCAGTTCTTC.

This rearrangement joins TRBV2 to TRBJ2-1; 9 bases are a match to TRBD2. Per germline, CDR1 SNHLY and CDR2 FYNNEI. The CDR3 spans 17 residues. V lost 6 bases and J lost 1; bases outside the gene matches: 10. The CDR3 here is CASSGRGGLGSYNEQFF. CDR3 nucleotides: TGTGCCAGCAGCGGGCGGGGGGGCCTAGGTTCCTACAATGAGCAGTTCTTC. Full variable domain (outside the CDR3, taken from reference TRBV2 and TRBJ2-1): EPEVTQTPSHQVTQMGQEVILRCVPISNHLYFYWYRQILGQKVEFLVSFYNNEISEKSEIFDDQFSVERPDGSNFTLKIRSTKLEDSAMYFCASSGRGGLGSYNEQFFGPGTRLTVL.

The CDR3 sequence: CASSRGTDPYEQYF. The CDR3 DNA follows: TGTGCCAGCAGCCGGGGGACAGACCCCTACGAGCAGTACTTC. The chain employs TRBV3-1 and TRBJ2-4; the match to TRBD1 covers 7 bases. Matching the DNA end better, TRBJ2-7 makes the J call doubtful. The CDR3 is 14 residues long. The germline gives CDR1 LGHDT, CDR2 YNNKEL (reference sequence).

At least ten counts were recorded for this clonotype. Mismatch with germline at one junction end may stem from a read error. CDR3 in amino acids: CASSLGGGGTEAFF. As DNA, the CDR3 is TGTGCCAGCAGCTTAGGAGGGGGAGGCACTGAAGCTTTCTTT. This chain connects TRBV12-3 or TRBV12-4 to TRBJ1-1, with D perhaps TRBD1 (6 bases). The CDR3 has 14 amino acids.

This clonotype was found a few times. The CDR3 spells CSARDLKRGLTDTQYF. Written as DNA, the CDR3 is TGCAGTGCTAGAGATTTAAAGCGGGGGTTGACAGATACGCAGTATTTT. V and J are TRBV20-1 and TRBJ2-3; 8 nucleotides line up with TRBD2. V shed 0 bases, J shed 3 bases, and the junction held 8 bases outside the gene matches. Germline V gives CDR1 DFQATT, CDR2 SNEGSKA (reference sequence). CDR3 length: 16 residues.

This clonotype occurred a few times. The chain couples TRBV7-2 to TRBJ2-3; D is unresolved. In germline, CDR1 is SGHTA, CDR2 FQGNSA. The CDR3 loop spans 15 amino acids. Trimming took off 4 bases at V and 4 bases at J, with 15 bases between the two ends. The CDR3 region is CASSWQTTMADTQYF. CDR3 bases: TGTGCCAGCAGCTGGCAAACTACTATGGCAGATACGCAGTATTTT.

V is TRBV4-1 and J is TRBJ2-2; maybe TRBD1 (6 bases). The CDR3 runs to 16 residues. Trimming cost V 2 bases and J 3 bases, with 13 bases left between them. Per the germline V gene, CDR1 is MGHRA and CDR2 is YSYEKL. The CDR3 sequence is CASSQIHGTYTGELFF. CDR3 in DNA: TGCGCCAGCAGCCAAATCCACGGGACATACACCGGGGAGCTGTTTTTT.

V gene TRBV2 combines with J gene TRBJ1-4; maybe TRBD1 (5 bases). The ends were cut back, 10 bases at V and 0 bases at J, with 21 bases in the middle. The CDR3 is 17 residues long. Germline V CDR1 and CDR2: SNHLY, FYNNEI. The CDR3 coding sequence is TGTGCCAACAGCGGGGGACGACTCTGGGCAACTAATGAAAAACTGTTTTTT. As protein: CANSGGRLWATNEKLFF.

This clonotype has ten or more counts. The CDR3, as DNA: TGCAGTGCTAGCGGGAGGGCCTTGGGGACAGATACGCAGTATTTT. Translation: CSASGRALGTDTQYF. The chain combines TRBV20-1 with TRBJ2-3; the match to TRBD2 covers 8 bases. V lost 3 bases and J lost 3; bases outside the gene matches: 8. CDR3 length equals 15 residues. Germline lookup yields CDR1 DFQATT and CDR2 SNEGSKA (reference sequence).

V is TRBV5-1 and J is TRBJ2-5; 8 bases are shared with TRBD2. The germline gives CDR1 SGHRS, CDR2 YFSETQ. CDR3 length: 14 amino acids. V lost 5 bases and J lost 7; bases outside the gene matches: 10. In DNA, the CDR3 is TGCGCCAGCAGAAGGAGCGGGAGCGGGGGGACCCAGTACTTC. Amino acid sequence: CASRRSGSGGTQYF.

This CDR3 is CATQTGFVNEQFF. CDR3 DNA sequence: TGTGCCACCCAGACAGGGTTCGTAAATGAGCAGTTCTTC. V is TRBV19 and J is TRBJ2-1; 7 bases align to TRBD1. Per germline, CDR1 LNHDA and CDR2 SQIVND (reference sequence). The junction had 10 bases not matched to a gene; V was cut back by 10 bases and J by 7 bases. The CDR3 covers 13 residues.

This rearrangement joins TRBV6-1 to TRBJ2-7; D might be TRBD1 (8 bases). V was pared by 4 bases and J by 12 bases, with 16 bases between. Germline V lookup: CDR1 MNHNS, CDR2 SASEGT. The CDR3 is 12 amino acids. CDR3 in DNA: TGTGCCAGCAGTGCAGACAGGGGCGGGGGGTACTTC. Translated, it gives CASSADRGGGYF.

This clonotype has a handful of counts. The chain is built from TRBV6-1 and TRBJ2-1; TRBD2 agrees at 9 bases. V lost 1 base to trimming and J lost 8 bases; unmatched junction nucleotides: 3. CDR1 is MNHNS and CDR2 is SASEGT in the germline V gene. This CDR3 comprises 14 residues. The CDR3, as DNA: TGTGCCAGCAGTGAAGTGGGACTAGCCTATGAGCAGTTCTTC. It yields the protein CASSEVGLAYEQFF.

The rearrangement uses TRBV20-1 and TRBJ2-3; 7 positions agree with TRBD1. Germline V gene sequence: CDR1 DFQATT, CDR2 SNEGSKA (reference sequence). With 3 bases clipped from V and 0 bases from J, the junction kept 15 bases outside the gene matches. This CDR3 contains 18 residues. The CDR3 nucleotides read TGCAGTGCTAGTCCCCTGCTAAACAGGGGATATAGCACAGATACGCAGTATTTT. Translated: CSASPLLNRGYSTDTQYF.

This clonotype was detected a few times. The CDR3, as DNA: TGCAGTGCTATCCGGGACAGGGTCCAGGTCGGCTACACCTTC. Translation gives CSAIRDRVQVGYTF. The chain employs TRBV20-1 and TRBJ1-2; 9 bases are a match to TRBD1. Germline V lookup: CDR1 DFQATT, CDR2 SNEGSKA (reference sequence). The CDR3 has 14 amino acids. The V gene end was trimmed by 4 bases and the J gene end by 8 bases; junction bases not matched to a gene: 11.

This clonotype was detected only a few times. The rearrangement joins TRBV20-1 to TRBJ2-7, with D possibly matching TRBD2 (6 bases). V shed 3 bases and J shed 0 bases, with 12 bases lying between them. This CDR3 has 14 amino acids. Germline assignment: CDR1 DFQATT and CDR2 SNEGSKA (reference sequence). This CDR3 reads CSASLAEGSYEQYF. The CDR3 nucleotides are TGCAGTGCTAGTTTGGCGGAGGGCTCCTACGAGCAGTACTTC.

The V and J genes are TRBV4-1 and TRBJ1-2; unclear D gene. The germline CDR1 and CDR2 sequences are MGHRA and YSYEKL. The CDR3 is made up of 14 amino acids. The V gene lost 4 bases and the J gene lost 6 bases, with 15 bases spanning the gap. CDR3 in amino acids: CASSPDKIPDGYTF. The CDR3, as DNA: TGCGCCAGCAGCCCTGATAAGATACCGGATGGCTACACCTTC.

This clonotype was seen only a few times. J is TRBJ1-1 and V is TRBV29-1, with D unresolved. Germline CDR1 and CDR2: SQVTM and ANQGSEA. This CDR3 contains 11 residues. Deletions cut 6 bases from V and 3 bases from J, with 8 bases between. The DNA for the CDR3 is TGCAGCGTGGCCCTTTACACTGAAGCTTTCTTT. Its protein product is CSVALYTEAFF.

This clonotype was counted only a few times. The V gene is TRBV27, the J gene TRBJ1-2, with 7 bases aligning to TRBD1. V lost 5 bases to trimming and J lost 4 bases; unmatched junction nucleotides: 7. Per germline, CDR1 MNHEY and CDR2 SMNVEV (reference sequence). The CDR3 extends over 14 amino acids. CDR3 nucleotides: TGTGCCAGCAGTCCACGACAGGGTGTCTATGGCTACACCTTC. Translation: CASSPRQGVYGYTF.

This CDR3 reads CASSQARGATGELFF. DNA for the CDR3: TGTGCCAGCAGCCAAGCCCGAGGCGCCACCGGGGAGCTGTTTTTT. The chain employs TRBV4-2 and TRBJ2-2; D ambiguous. Germline CDR1 reads LGHNA; CDR2 reads YNFKEQ. Trimming stripped 1 base from V and 4 bases from J, with 10 bases between. This CDR3 spans 15 amino acids.